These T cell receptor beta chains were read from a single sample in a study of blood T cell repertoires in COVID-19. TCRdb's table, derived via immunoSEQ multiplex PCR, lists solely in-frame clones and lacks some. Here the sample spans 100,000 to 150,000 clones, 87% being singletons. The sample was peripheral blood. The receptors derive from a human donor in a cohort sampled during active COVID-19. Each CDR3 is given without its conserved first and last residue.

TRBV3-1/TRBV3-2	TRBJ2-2	ASSPGQGGPGELF
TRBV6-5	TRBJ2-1	ASRGQGASNEQF
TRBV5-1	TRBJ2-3	ASRLSTDTQY
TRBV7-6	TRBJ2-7	ASSSLGTSGSNNEQY
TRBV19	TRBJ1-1	ASSIPDRAGGTEAF
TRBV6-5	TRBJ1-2	ASNGQGGYGYT
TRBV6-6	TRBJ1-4	ASRPRQGTNEKLF
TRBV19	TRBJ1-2	ASSPRDSHGYT
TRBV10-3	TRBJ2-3	AISEQGRLAGFTDTQY
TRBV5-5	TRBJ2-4	ASSLPAGGQY
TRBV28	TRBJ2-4	ASSLNPSGIQY
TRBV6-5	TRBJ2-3	ASSRLAALTDTQY
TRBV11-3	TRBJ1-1	ASSFRTEAF
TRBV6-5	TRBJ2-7	ASSYQESGASEQY
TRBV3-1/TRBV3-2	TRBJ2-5	ASSQDLPDRDQETQY
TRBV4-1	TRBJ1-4	ASSPAGEPTNEKLF
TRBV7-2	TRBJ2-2	ASSLPSSGATGELF
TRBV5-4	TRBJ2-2	ASSLTGTGTGELF
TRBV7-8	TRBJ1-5	ASSTNLRDRVARGSQPQH
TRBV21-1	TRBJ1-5	ASSKEGGGSHQPQH
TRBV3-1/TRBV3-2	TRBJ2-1	ASSQVGTSGRGSYNEQF
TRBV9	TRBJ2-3	ASSVPGLGTDTQY
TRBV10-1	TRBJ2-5	ASSSDRQETQY
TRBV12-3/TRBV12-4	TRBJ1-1	ASSQGQVEAF
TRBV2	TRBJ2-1	ASSREFSSYNEQF
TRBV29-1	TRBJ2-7	SVNRGAYEQY
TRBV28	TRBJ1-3	ASSLGTGTGNTIY
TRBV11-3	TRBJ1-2	ASSLGGTDYGYT
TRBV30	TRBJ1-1	AWSLGPMPRDTEAF
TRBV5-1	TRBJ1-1	ASSPLPQVSQHLNTEAF
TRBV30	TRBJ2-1	AWSRIRTSGAGDEQF
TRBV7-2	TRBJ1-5	ASSLRTGSNQPQH
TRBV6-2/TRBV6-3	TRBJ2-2	ASSYWTGLSGELF
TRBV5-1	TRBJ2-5	ASSLAGLGETQY
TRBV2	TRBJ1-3	ARDRGGSGNTIY
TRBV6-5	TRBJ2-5	ASSYRGRAQETQY
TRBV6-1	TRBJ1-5	ASSEFAGSAQH
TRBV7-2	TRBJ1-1	ASSSKTGNTEAF
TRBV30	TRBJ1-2	AWSVGTGRVYGYT
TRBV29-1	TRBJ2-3	SVTDRGTDTQY
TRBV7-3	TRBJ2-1	ASSVASGGYNEQF
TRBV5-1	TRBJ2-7	ASSTVPGQGQSSREQY
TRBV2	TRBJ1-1	ASRTFGGTEAF
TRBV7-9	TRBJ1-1	ASSLTGVSGSAF
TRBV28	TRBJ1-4	ASSETGRREKLF
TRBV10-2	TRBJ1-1	ASSGRVNTEAF
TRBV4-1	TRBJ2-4	ASRDLGTDKNIQY
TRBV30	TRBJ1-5	AWGEGQTPYSNQPQH
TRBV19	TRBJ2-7	ASSIVGDNYEQY
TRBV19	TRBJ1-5	ATLPTASNQPQH